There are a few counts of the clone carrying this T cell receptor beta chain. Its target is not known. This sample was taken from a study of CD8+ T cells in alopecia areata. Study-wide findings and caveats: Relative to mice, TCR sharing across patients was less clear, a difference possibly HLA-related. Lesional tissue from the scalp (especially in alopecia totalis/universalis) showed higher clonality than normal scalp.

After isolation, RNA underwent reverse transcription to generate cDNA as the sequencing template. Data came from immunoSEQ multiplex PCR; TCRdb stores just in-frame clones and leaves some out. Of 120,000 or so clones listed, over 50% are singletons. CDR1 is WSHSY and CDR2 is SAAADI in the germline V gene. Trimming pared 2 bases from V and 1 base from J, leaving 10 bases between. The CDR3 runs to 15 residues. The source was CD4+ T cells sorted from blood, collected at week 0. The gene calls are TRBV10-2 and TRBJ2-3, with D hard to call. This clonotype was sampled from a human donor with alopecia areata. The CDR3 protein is CASSERSPRTDTQYF. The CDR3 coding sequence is TGCGCCAGCAGTGAGCGGTCCCCCCGCACAGATACGCAGTATTTT.